This T cell receptor (beta chain) appears in the sequencing data of a study of cytomegalovirus exposure and HLA in healthy donors. Donors counted as nominally healthy when sampled, yet unrecorded immune exposures were likely. Remarks on this clone: The antigen is not known.

Study results and caveats: High specificity and sensitivity for cytomegalovirus status were reported for the classifier. CMV antigen specificity of three CMV-associated chains was confirmed in vitro. Other equally common chains were less clonally expanded than HLA-associated TCR beta chains, a later analysis showed.

PCR employed 60 Vbeta and 13 Jbeta primers. Profiled with immunoSEQ multiplex PCR; TCRdb holds only in-frame clones, not every one. Of about 210,000 clones in the sample, over 60% are singletons; the top ten hold approximately 2%. CDR1 is MRHNA, CDR2 SNTAGT, per germline. The V segment lost 8 bases and the J segment 2 bases; nucleotides outside the gene matches: 4. This CDR3 region has 14 residues. The chain employs TRBV6-4 and TRBJ2-3; 10 bases are a match to TRBD2. This clonotype was sampled from a male donor in good health and CMV-seronegative. Sample: PBMCs. For the CDR3, the DNA is TGTGCCAGCGCCACTAGCGGGGACACAGATACGCAGTATTTT. Translating it yields CASATSGDTDTQYF.